The following is a TCR beta chain sequence with its context. The antigen remains undetermined. This specimen comes from a study of post-analysis software for immune sequencing data. About the study: The study covered relapsing-remitting, secondary progressive and progressive-relapsing courses of multiple sclerosis. General observations from the study: Compared against controls, patients with multiple sclerosis displayed significantly lower normalized Chao1 diversity. Same-batch samples co-clustered strongly by F measure. There were several TRBV segments more frequent in patients than controls, and TRBV5-6, TRBV5-1 and TRBV20-1 were among them.

Germline-derived CDR1 and CDR2 are MDHEN and SYDVKM. The CDR3 has 15 amino acids. Tagging with unique molecular identifiers was a feature of the TCR beta cDNA libraries. T cells numbering roughly 0.9 to 10 million yielded cDNA molecules that totaled roughly 500,000. TCRdb re-analysed the PCR reads in MiXCR, keeping a single row per CDR3 protein. The table lists 700,000 to 800,000 distinct CDR3 sequences, roughly 27% of them singletons, with around 0.56% in the top ten. Sequences were obtained from blood. The rearrangement uses TRBV28 and TRBJ2-5, with TRBD2 matching over 8 bases. The assigned J gene may be wrong: the sequence end matches TRBJ2-7 better. The TCR comes from a girl between 10 and 17 years old with multiple sclerosis. The chain's CDR3 is CASSPESERGYEQYF. The CDR3 DNA sequence: TGTGCCAGCAGTCCCGAAAGTGAGCGGGGGTACGAGCAGTACTTC.